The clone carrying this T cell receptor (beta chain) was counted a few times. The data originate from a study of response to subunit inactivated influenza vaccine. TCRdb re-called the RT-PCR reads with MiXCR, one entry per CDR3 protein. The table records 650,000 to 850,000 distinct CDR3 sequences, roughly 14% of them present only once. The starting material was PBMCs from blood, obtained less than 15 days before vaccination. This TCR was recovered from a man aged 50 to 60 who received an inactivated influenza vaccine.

The CDR3 DNA reads as TGTGCCAGCAGTTTACTCGGAGCTGAAGCTTTCTTT. Translation gives CASSLLGAEAFF. The rearrangement links TRBV27 to TRBJ1-1, with D unresolved. The CDR3 consists of 12 residues. Germline V CDR1 and CDR2: MNHEY, SMNVEV (reference sequence). The V gene lost 2 bases and the J gene lost 6 bases, with 7 bases spanning the gap.